Following are 18 T cell receptor beta chains from one sample sequenced in a study of shared clonotypes between healthy human individuals. The data were produced by immunoSEQ multiplex PCR, yet TCRdb's version contains in-frame clones alone and is incomplete. Of 2 million to 3 million clones listed, just over 90% are singletons. Sequenced input: naive CD4+ T cells sorted from blood. Stated subset: CD45RA+ positively selected. The receptor set was obtained from a man between 18 and 29 years old in good health.

The chain joins TRBV27 to TRBJ2-2, with 8 bases aligning to TRBD2. The CDR3 has 21 residues. V was clipped by 5 bases and J by 4 bases; unmatched bases: 24. The V gene's germline CDR1 is MNHEY and CDR2 SMNVEV (reference sequence). Written as DNA, the CDR3 is TGTGCCAGCAGTCCTACCGCGGGGGGTTTGGGAGCAGGGGCGGGCACCGGGGAGCTGTTTTTT. The encoded protein is CASSPTAGGLGAGAGTGELFF.

The chain has TRBV7-9 and TRBJ2-6, with D possibly being TRBD2 (5 bases). The germline gives CDR1 SEHNR, CDR2 FQNEAQ (reference sequence). The CDR3 loop spans 18 amino acids. The V and J ends lost 4 bases and 0 bases respectively, with 16 bases between them. The CDR3 sequence is CASSSRPGTGSGANVLTF. The CDR3 DNA reads TGTGCCAGCAGCTCCCGCCCGGGAACTGGCTCTGGGGCCAACGTCCTGACTTTC.

The chain is built from TRBV7-2 and TRBJ1-5, with D unresolved. Trimming left V 1 base short and J 4 bases short, with 11 bases between. The CDR3 consists of 15 residues. Germline V gene sequence: CDR1 SGHTA, CDR2 FQGNSA. This CDR3 reads CASSLEGIWNQPQHF. The CDR3 region has the DNA TGTGCCAGCAGCTTAGAGGGAATATGGAATCAGCCCCAGCATTTT.

The rearrangement links TRBV18 to TRBJ2-7; D ambiguous. CDR1 and CDR2 from the germline V gene are KGHSH and LQKENI. V lost 6 bases and J lost 2, with 14 bases in between. This CDR3 comprises 14 residues. CDR3 bases: TGTGCCAGCTCGCTGGCGGACGGACCCTACGAGCAGTACTTC. Protein: CASSLADGPYEQYF.

The chain couples TRBV19 to TRBJ2-4, with TRBD2 as a possible D gene (5 bases). The CDR3 covers 18 residues. V was cut by 1 base and J by 1 base, with 17 bases left in between. Germline V gives CDR1 LNHDA, CDR2 SQIVND (reference sequence). The CDR3 sequence is CASSIVGAGLGAKNIQYF. DNA for the CDR3: TGTGCCAGTAGTATAGTGGGTGCAGGACTTGGGGCCAAAAACATTCAGTACTTC.

The chain has TRBV6-5 and TRBJ1-1; D is possibly TRBD1 (5 bases). Germline V gene lookup returns CDR1 MNHEY and CDR2 SVGAGI. Trimming left V 7 bases short and J 1 base short, with 10 bases between. CDR3 length: 13 residues. The CDR3 protein is CASKVTGNTEAFF. The CDR3 DNA is TGTGCCAGCAAGGTAACAGGGAACACTGAAGCTTTCTTT.

This clone came up a few times. This specimen includes other DNA sequences encoding the same CDR3. The chain uses TRBV28 and TRBJ1-2; possibly TRBD1 for D (5 bases). This CDR3 is built from 12 residues. V lost 5 bases and J lost 5, with 9 bases in between. The germline CDR1 and CDR2 sequences are MDHEN and SYDVKM. CDR3 region: CASSLRGYGYTF. Written as DNA, the CDR3 is TGTGCCAGCAGTCTTAGGGGATATGGCTACACCTTC.

This chain links TRBV5-1 with TRBJ2-5; 10 nucleotides match TRBD2. This CDR3 has 16 amino acids. V shed 2 bases, J shed 3 bases, and the junction held 7 bases outside the gene matches. Germline CDR1 SGHRS, CDR2 YFSETQ. The chain's CDR3 is CASSFGASGSEETQYF. CDR3 sequence (DNA): TGCGCCAGCAGCTTCGGGGCTAGCGGGAGCGAAGAGACCCAGTACTTC.

The chain has TRBV5-5 and TRBJ2-7, with D uncertain. This CDR3 contains 14 residues. Germline CDR1 reads SGHKS; CDR2 reads YYEKEE (reference sequence). V was cut by 0 bases and J by 5 bases, with 12 bases left in between. The CDR3: CASSLDPGIDEQYF. The CDR3 coding sequence is TGTGCCAGCAGCTTGGATCCGGGTATCGACGAGCAGTACTTC.

The genes are TRBV10-2 and TRBJ2-3; D is ambiguous. V lost 6 bases and J lost 3, with 10 bases in between. Per the germline V gene, CDR1 is WSHSY and CDR2 is SAAADI. This CDR3 comprises 13 residues. CDR3 sequence: CASRIAATDTQYF. In nucleotides, the CDR3 is TGCGCCAGCAGGATAGCCGCGACAGATACGCAGTATTTT.

The chain is built from TRBV13 and TRBJ2-3; 7 positions agree with TRBD1. Germline values: CDR1 PRHDT, CDR2 FYEKMQ (reference sequence). J gave up 2 bases and V 1 base, and 6 bases lay outside the gene matches. CDR3 length: 16 residues. This CDR3 reads CASSLVQGRFTDTQYF. Written as DNA, the CDR3 is TGTGCCAGCAGCTTAGTACAGGGGCGATTCACAGATACGCAGTATTTT. The variable domain in full, with the rest retrieved from reference TRBV13 and TRBJ2-3, is AAGVIQSPRHLIKEKRETATLKCYPIPRHDTVYWYQQGPGQDPQFLISFYEKMQSDKGSIPDRFSAQQFSDYHSELNMSSLELGDSALYFCASSLVQGRFTDTQYFGPGTRLTVL.

V gene TRBV7-2 combines with J gene TRBJ2-3, with D unresolved. In germline, CDR1 is SGHTA, CDR2 FQGNSA. The CDR3 covers 15 residues. Trimming took 3 bases from V and 4 from J, leaving 14 bases between them. Here the CDR3 reads CASSFPATRPDTQYF. CDR3 DNA sequence: TGTGCCAGCAGCTTTCCCGCCACCCGGCCAGATACGCAGTATTTT.

V and J are TRBV6-1 and TRBJ1-6, with no clear D. The CDR3 spans 10 residues. With 4 bases removed from V and 10 bases from J, the gap between germline ends came to 2 bases. Germline lookup yields CDR1 MNHNS and CDR2 SASEGT. CDR3 amino acids: CASSASPLHF. The CDR3 DNA reads as TGTGCCAGCAGTGCCTCACCCCTCCACTTT.

Concerning this clone itself: The same CDR3 is also encoded by other DNA sequences in this sample. This chain links TRBV5-4 with TRBJ2-7; D gene uncertain. This CDR3 is built from 13 residues. The germline V and J ends were trimmed by 2 bases and 4 bases, with 10 bases remaining between them. The germline CDR1 and CDR2 sequences are SGHNT and YYREEE (reference sequence). This chain's CDR3 is CASSLKTDYEQYF. The CDR3, as DNA: TGTGCCAGCAGCTTAAAAACTGATTACGAGCAGTACTTC.

The J gene is TRBJ2-2, the V gene TRBV7-9; D is undetermined. V was trimmed by 4 bases and J by 3 bases, leaving 15 bases between them. The CDR3 runs to 16 residues. CDR1 and CDR2 (germline): SEHNR, FQNEAQ (reference sequence). The DNA of the CDR3 is TGTGCCAGCAGCTCTCAAGCGACTCGCCACACCGGGGAGCTGTTTTTT. As protein: CASSSQATRHTGELFF. Supplemented by reference TRBV7-9 and TRBJ2-2, the full variable domain reads DTGVSQNPRHKITKRGQNVTFRCDPISEHNRLYWYRQTLGQGPEFLTYFQNEAQLEKSRLLSDRFSAERPKGSFSTLEIQRTEQGDSAMYLCASSSQATRHTGELFFGEGSRLTVL.

The gene calls are TRBV7-2 and TRBJ1-3; D is perhaps TRBD1 (6 bases). Germline assignment: CDR1 SGHTA and CDR2 FQGNSA. V dropped 1 base and J dropped 2 bases, with 15 bases sitting between them. The CDR3 runs to 17 residues. The chain's CDR3 is CASSLDLPGTTGNTIYF. CDR3 in DNA: TGTGCCAGCAGCTTAGACCTACCCGGGACAACTGGAAACACCATATATTTT.

The chain couples TRBV28 to TRBJ1-4, with D tentatively TRBD1 (5 bases). V was cut by 4 bases and J by 8 bases, with 14 bases left in between. Germline V gene lookup returns CDR1 MDHEN and CDR2 SYDVKM. The CDR3 is made up of 14 amino acids. The CDR3 here is CASSSGGDEEKLFF. CDR3 bases: TGTGCCAGCAGTTCGGGGGGGGACGAGGAAAAACTGTTTTTT.

This clone was counted a few times. A read error may account for a junction end that differs from germline. The V gene is TRBV7-7, the J gene TRBJ1-1; tentatively, D is TRBD1 (5 bases). Germline lookup yields CDR1 SSHAT and CDR2 FNYEAQ (reference sequence). The CDR3 has 13 residues. CDR3 sequence (DNA): TGTGCTAGCAGCTTGAGGGGGAACACTGAAGCTTTCTTT. Amino acids: CASSLRGNTEAFF.